This T cell receptor beta chain was documented in a study of human T cells and chemical hapten exposure. Across the study: Sensitization employed 2% DPC on 2 cm by 2 cm of upper inner arm skin.

The sample's time point: patch test 1, 2 weeks after DPC sensitization. The treatment here: therapeutic diphenylcyclopropenone sensitization with weekly scalp DPC. In TCRdb, the RACE reads were re-called with MiXCR into one record per CDR3 protein. This table has 350,000 or so distinct CDR3 sequences, 6% to 8.5% appearing once. Comments on this clonotype: Its target is not known.

Study-wide results and caveats: Expanded TCR counts at PT1 went up together with patch test score, a positive correlation.

The CDR3 totals 16 residues. Germline V lookup: CDR1 SGHVS, CDR2 FNYEAQ. Trimming cost V 3 bases and J 0 bases, with 11 bases left between them. V is TRBV7-6 and J is TRBJ2-2, with D uncertain. The receptor was derived from a woman between 18 and 29 years old with alopecia areata. Some clones in this sample may be carry-over from other donors' samples. Sample: whole blood, taken in connection with sensitization to the hapten diphenylcyclopropenone (DPC). CDR3 sequence reads: CASSFFGGANTGELFF. The DNA for the CDR3 is TGTGCCAGCAGCTTTTTTGGCGGAGCGAACACCGGGGAGCTGTTTTTT.